A selection of T cell receptor beta chains follows, all from one sample in a study of blood T cells in healthy people across ages. TCRdb independently ran MiXCR on the 5' RACE reads; one entry per CDR3 protein. This table has 1,300,000 or so distinct CDR3 sequences, roughly 64% appearing once. Sequenced input: blood. These receptors were taken from a man younger than 35 in good health. Both conserved end residues are part of each CDR3. The D gene is left open where the match is weak. Some rows mark clone size as missing; the rest say once, few, many or name a class of expanded clone.

D gene,J gene,clone size,V gene,CDR3 DNA,CDR3 protein
NA,TRBJ2-7,NA,TRBV20-1,TGCAGTGCTAGAGGGCTCCAGGGCCTCTACGAGCAGTACTTC,CSARGLQGLYEQYF
TRBD2,TRBJ2-4,NA,TRBV6-1,TGTGCCAGCAGTGAAGATAGCGGGGCGGACATTCAGTACTTC,CASSEDSGADIQYF
NA,TRBJ2-3,NA,TRBV7-6,TGTGCCAGCAGCTTAAGGACAGGGCGGGAGATAACAGATACGCAGTATTTT,CASSLRTGREITDTQYF
TRBD1,TRBJ2-7,NA,TRBV6-1,TGTGCCAGCAGTGATAGGACAGGGGTCTACTACGAGCAGTACTTC,CASSDRTGVYYEQYF
TRBD1,TRBJ2-7,NA,TRBV12-3/TRBV12-4,TGTGCCAGCAGTCCCGGGACAGGTAGCTCCTACAATGAGCAGTACTTC,CASSPGTGSSYNEQYF
NA,TRBJ2-3,few,TRBV20-1,TGCAGTGCATACCAGAGCACAGATACGCAGTATTTT,CSAYQSTDTQYF
NA,TRBJ2-1,NA,TRBV4-2,TGTGCCAGCAGCCATGGTAGCAAGGGGAAGCAGTTCTTC,CASSHGSKGKQFF
NA,TRBJ2-1,once,TRBV6-2/TRBV6-3,TGTGCCACCAGTAGGGGCTCCTACAATGAGCAGTTCTTC,CATSRGSYNEQFF
NA,TRBJ2-6,few,TRBV7-8,TGTGCCAGCTCCGAAAGGGCTGGGGCCAACGTCCTGACTTTC,CASSERAGANVLTF
TRBD2,TRBJ2-5,NA,TRBV4-1,TGCGCCAGCAGCCAAGGCGGATTAGCGGGAATCCAAGAGACCCAGTACTTC,CASSQGGLAGIQETQYF
TRBD1,TRBJ1-2,NA,TRBV7-9,TGTGCCAGCAGCTTAGGGACAGGGGGACCTCTCTACGACTATGGCTACACCTTC,CASSLGTGGPLYDYGYTF
TRBD1,TRBJ1-2,NA,TRBV29-1,TGCAGCGTTGACGCACAGGGGGTCTCCCTCTACACCTTC,CSVDAQGVSLYTF
TRBD2,TRBJ2-1,NA,TRBV29-1,TGCAGCGGGGGGCCGGTGGGACTAGCGGGTCGGGAGCAGTTCTTC,CSGGPVGLAGREQFF
NA,TRBJ2-7,NA,TRBV12-3/TRBV12-4,TGTGCCAGCAGTTTTTTGTCGGGTGAGCAGTACTTC,CASSFLSGEQYF
NA,TRBJ2-7,few,TRBV29-1,TGCAGCGTTCAGACCTCTAACTCCTACGAGCAGTACTTC,CSVQTSNSYEQYF
NA,TRBJ2-2,NA,TRBV15,TGTGCCACCAGCAGAGTCATGCAGTCCGGGGAGCTGTTTTTT,CATSRVMQSGELFF
TRBD2,TRBJ2-7,NA,TRBV6-5,TGTGCCAGCAGTTACTCGAAAGGGACTAGCGGGGGTGCCTACGAGCAGTACTTC,CASSYSKGTSGGAYEQYF
TRBD1,TRBJ1-6,NA,TRBV25-1,TGTGCCAGCAGTGAATTCAGGGACAGGGGCGCCGTATCTTTGAATTCACCCCTCCACTTT,CASSEFRDRGAVSLNSPLHF
TRBD1,TRBJ1-2,NA,TRBV7-9,TGTGCCAGCAGGACAGGGTGGGGCTACACCTTC,CASRTGWGYTF
TRBD1,TRBJ2-7,NA,TRBV5-1,TGCGCCAGTAGACAGGGCCGGTCGGACGAGCAGTACTTC,CASRQGRSDEQYF
NA,TRBJ1-2,NA,TRBV29-1,TGCAGCGTTGAAGTGGCGGGCTATGGCTACACCTTC,CSVEVAGYGYTF
NA,TRBJ2-7,NA,TRBV5-1,TGCGCCAGCAGCCGATCGGGACCTAGAATCGAGCAGTACTTC,CASSRSGPRIEQYF
TRBD1,TRBJ2-2,NA,TRBV5-1,TGCGCCAGCAGTAACGACAGGGGAAACACCGGGGAGCTTTTTTTT,CASSNDRGNTGELFF
NA,TRBJ2-2,NA,TRBV12-3/TRBV12-4,TGTGCCAGCACCCTAAGGGGAGTGAACACCGGGGAGCTGTTTTTT,CASTLRGVNTGELFF
NA,TRBJ1-6,NA,TRBV20-1,TGCAGTACACCGAGCTCCTATAATTCACCCCTCCACTTT,CSTPSSYNSPLHF
NA,TRBJ1-2,NA,TRBV28,TGTGCCAGCGCTGACGGCTATGGCTACACCTTC,CASADGYGYTF
NA,TRBJ2-1,NA,TRBV11-2,TGTGCCAGCAGCCGGGATGTTTGGGAAGAACGCTACGCCTTGGACAGTTCGTTCTTC,CASSRDVWEERYALDSSFF
NA,TRBJ2-1,few,TRBV20-1,TGCAGTGCTAGGGACTCTAGCGTAAAGGGTGAGCAGTTCTTC,CSARDSSVKGEQFF
TRBD1,TRBJ2-1,once,TRBV20-1,TGCAGTGCTGCAAACCCCCGGGACAGTTACAATGAGCAGTTCTTC,CSAANPRDSYNEQFF
NA,TRBJ2-1,NA,TRBV25-1,TGTGCCAGCAGTGGCCTAGTAGCAGGTAGGGACAATGAGCAGTTCTTC,CASSGLVAGRDNEQFF
NA,TRBJ2-1,NA,TRBV4-3,TGCGCCAGCAGCCAAGCCCCACAGAGGAATGAGCAGTTCTTC,CASSQAPQRNEQFF
TRBD2,TRBJ2-1,NA,TRBV4-1,TGCGCCAGCAGCCAAGAGCTCGGTGAGCGGGAGCACGATGAGCAGTTCTTC,CASSQELGEREHDEQFF
NA,TRBJ2-3,NA,TRBV29-1,TGCAGCGTTGAGAACCCAGACAGGTTCACAGGTACGCAGTATTTT,CSVENPDRFTGTQYF
TRBD2,TRBJ2-2,few,TRBV4-1,TGCGCCAGCAGCCAGAGGATTGGCGGGGGGGCGGTCGGGGAGCTGTTTTTT,CASSQRIGGGAVGELFF
TRBD1,TRBJ1-2,NA,TRBV29-1,TGCAGCGTGCGGACAGGGGCAGGCTATGGCTACACCTTC,CSVRTGAGYGYTF
TRBD1,TRBJ2-5,NA,TRBV2,TGTGCCAGCAGTGAGTGGTTACCGGGACAGAGGGCTGCGGAGACCCAGTACTTC,CASSEWLPGQRAAETQYF
TRBD2,TRBJ2-7,NA,TRBV10-3,TGTGCCATCAGTGAGCCTAGCGGGGTACACAATGAGCAGCTCTTC,CAISEPSGVHNEQLF
NA,TRBJ1-2,few,TRBV29-1,TGCAGCGTTGTCGCTCGGGACGGGAATAACTATGGCTACACCTTC,CSVVARDGNNYGYTF
NA,TRBJ2-7,NA,TRBV4-1,TGCGCCAGCAGCCAAGTATATGTGGGCAGCAGCTCCTACGAGCAGTACTTC,CASSQVYVGSSSYEQYF
TRBD1,TRBJ2-7,NA,TRBV6-2/TRBV6-3,TGTGCCAGCAGTTCTAGCCTGGACAGGTACTACGAGCAGTACTTC,CASSSSLDRYYEQYF
NA,TRBJ2-5,NA,TRBV5-1,TGCGCCAGCAGTAGGGACATCAATGAGCAGTACTTC,CASSRDINEQYF
NA,TRBJ2-5,NA,TRBV28,TGTGCCAGCAGTTTATTGGACAGTAATCTTCAAGAGACCCAGTACTTC,CASSLLDSNLQETQYF
TRBD2,TRBJ2-7,NA,TRBV20-1,TGCGGATCTAGCGGGGGGGTATACGAGCAGTACTTC,CGSSGGVYEQYF
NA,TRBJ1-2,few,TRBV2,TGTGCCAGCAGTCCCCTCAGGGAAGTCGTGGATGGCTACACCTTC,CASSPLREVVDGYTF
NA,TRBJ2-7,many,TRBV29-1,TGCAGCGTTGAGCTGGGGTACGAGCAGTACTTC,CSVELGYEQYF